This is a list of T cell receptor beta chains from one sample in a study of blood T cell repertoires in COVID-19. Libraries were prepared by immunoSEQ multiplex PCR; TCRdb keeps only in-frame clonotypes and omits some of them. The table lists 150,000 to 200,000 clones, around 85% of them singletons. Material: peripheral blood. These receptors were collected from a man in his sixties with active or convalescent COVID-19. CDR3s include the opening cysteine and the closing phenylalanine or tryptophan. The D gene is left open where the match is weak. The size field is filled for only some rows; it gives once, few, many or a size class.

CDR3nt: TGTGCCATCAGTGACTCGGGACAGGGCACAGATACGCAGTATTTT
CDR3aa: CAISDSGQGTDTQYF
d_gene: TRBD1
j_gene: TRBJ2-3
abundance: once
v_gene: TRBV10-3

CDR3nt: TGTGCCAGTGGCGATACAGGGGGGAGAAATACGCAGTATTTT
CDR3aa: CASGDTGGRNTQYF
d_gene: TRBD1
j_gene: TRBJ2-3
abundance: once
v_gene: TRBV19

CDR3nt: TGTGCCAGCAGTTTGAGGGATTGGGGTAAGCAGTTCTTC
CDR3aa: CASSLRDWGKQFF
d_gene: -
j_gene: TRBJ2-1
abundance: -
v_gene: TRBV12-3/TRBV12-4

CDR3nt: TGTGCCAGCAGTCCACGGACAGGGGGTTGGACTGAAGCTTTCTTT
CDR3aa: CASSPRTGGWTEAFF
d_gene: TRBD1
j_gene: TRBJ1-1
abundance: -
v_gene: TRBV25-1

CDR3nt: TGCGCCAGCAGCTTGGACGGGACCTACGAGCAGTACTTC
CDR3aa: CASSLDGTYEQYF
d_gene: -
j_gene: TRBJ2-7
abundance: -
v_gene: TRBV5-1

CDR3nt: TGCGCCAGCAGCATAGGGGGGGATGAGCAGTTCTTC
CDR3aa: CASSIGGDEQFF
d_gene: -
j_gene: TRBJ2-1
abundance: -
v_gene: TRBV5-1

CDR3nt: TGTGCCAGCAGTTTACTCCGGGGATATAGCAATCAGCCCCAGCATTTT
CDR3aa: CASSLLRGYSNQPQHF
d_gene: -
j_gene: TRBJ1-5
abundance: -
v_gene: TRBV28

CDR3nt: TGTGCCAGCTCCAACCCCAGGGGGGCACACACTGAAGCTTTCTTT
CDR3aa: CASSNPRGAHTEAFF
d_gene: TRBD1
j_gene: TRBJ1-1
abundance: -
v_gene: TRBV18

CDR3nt: TGCAGTGCTAGTCCCCAAACCGGGGCAGATACGCAGTATTTT
CDR3aa: CSASPQTGADTQYF
d_gene: -
j_gene: TRBJ2-3
abundance: few
v_gene: TRBV20-1

CDR3nt: TGTGCCAGCAGCCTAGGGCTACTAGCGAGCACCGGGGAGCTGTTTTTT
CDR3aa: CASSLGLLASTGELFF
d_gene: TRBD2
j_gene: TRBJ2-2
abundance: -
v_gene: TRBV5-8

CDR3nt: TGTGCCAGCAGCGTTGCCGCACAGGGGGGGACTGAAGCTTTCTTT
CDR3aa: CASSVAAQGGTEAFF
d_gene: TRBD1
j_gene: TRBJ1-1
abundance: -
v_gene: TRBV9

CDR3nt: TGCACCAGCAGGAGGTGGCGGGAGAATCCCTTTTATGAGCAGTTCTTC
CDR3aa: CTSRRWRENPFYEQFF
d_gene: -
j_gene: TRBJ2-1
abundance: once
v_gene: TRBV1

CDR3nt: TGTGCCAGCAGCATCGGACAGGGCGTCACTGAAGCTTTCTTT
CDR3aa: CASSIGQGVTEAFF
d_gene: TRBD1
j_gene: TRBJ1-1
abundance: -
v_gene: TRBV7-9

CDR3nt: TGTGCCAGCAGCCGGGACAGTCTCTACACTGAAGCTTTCTTT
CDR3aa: CASSRDSLYTEAFF
d_gene: TRBD1
j_gene: TRBJ1-1
abundance: -
v_gene: TRBV3-1/TRBV3-2

CDR3nt: TGTGCCAGCAGTCGCCGACAGACGTACCAAGAGACCCAGTACTTC
CDR3aa: CASSRRQTYQETQYF
d_gene: -
j_gene: TRBJ2-5
abundance: -
v_gene: TRBV28

CDR3nt: TGTGCCAGTAGTATGGCCGGGATGAACACTGAAGCTTTCTTT
CDR3aa: CASSMAGMNTEAFF
d_gene: -
j_gene: TRBJ1-1
abundance: -
v_gene: TRBV19

CDR3nt: TGTGCCAGCAGTTGGGACAGCCCGAACACCGGGGAGCTGTTTTTT
CDR3aa: CASSWDSPNTGELFF
d_gene: TRBD1
j_gene: TRBJ2-2
abundance: -
v_gene: TRBV6-6